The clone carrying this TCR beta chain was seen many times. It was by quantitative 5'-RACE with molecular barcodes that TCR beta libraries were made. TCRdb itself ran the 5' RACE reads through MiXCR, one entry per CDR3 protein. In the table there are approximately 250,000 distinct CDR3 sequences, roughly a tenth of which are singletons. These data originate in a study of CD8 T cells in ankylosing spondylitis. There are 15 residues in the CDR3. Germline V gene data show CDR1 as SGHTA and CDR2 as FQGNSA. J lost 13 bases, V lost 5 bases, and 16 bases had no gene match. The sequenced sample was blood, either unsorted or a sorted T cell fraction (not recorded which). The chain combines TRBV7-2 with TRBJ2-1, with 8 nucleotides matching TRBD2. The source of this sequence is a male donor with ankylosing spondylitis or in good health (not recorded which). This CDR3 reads CASSALSLAGGVQFF. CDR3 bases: TGTGCCAGCAGCGCCTTGTCCTTGGCGGGGGGAGTACAGTTCTTC. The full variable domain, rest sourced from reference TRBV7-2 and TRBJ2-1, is GAGVSQSPSNKVTEKGKDVELRCDPISGHTALYWYRQSLGQGLEFLIYFQGNSAPDKSGLPSDRFSAERTGGSVSTLTIQRTQQEDSAVYLCASSALSLAGGVQFFGPGTRLTVL.